Reported below is one T cell receptor (beta chain). The antigen is not known. Both 60 Vbeta primers and 13 Jbeta primers went into the PCR. The assay was immunoSEQ multiplex PCR, and TCRdb's table has in-frame clones only and misses some. Here the sample spans over 100,000 clones, around 80% being singletons. This specimen comes from a study of cytomegalovirus exposure and HLA in healthy donors. Findings of the study overall: Sequencing depth roughly uniform across donors was assumed in presence/absence analyses. In an earlier analysis, productive rearrangement rates for most beta V segments clustered near 87% or 30%. Further analysis, carried out later, found HLA-associated TCR beta chains more clonally expanded than equally common other chains. A reported reduction in N-insertions relative to the roughly 640-donor mean was seen in an Asian-associated ancestry cluster in a later analysis.

The V segment lost 3 bases and the J segment 0 bases; nucleotides outside the gene matches: 2. The germline CDR1 and CDR2 sequences are LNHDA and SQIVND (reference sequence). The CDR3 is 15 residues long. The source of this sequence is a man under 40 in good health and CMV-seronegative. This chain joins TRBV19 and TRBJ1-3; TRBD1 matches at 7 bases. Specimen: PBMCs. For the CDR3, the DNA is TGTGCCAGTAGTATGGGGACAGTCTCTGGAAACACCATATATTTT. It specifies CASSMGTVSGNTIYF.